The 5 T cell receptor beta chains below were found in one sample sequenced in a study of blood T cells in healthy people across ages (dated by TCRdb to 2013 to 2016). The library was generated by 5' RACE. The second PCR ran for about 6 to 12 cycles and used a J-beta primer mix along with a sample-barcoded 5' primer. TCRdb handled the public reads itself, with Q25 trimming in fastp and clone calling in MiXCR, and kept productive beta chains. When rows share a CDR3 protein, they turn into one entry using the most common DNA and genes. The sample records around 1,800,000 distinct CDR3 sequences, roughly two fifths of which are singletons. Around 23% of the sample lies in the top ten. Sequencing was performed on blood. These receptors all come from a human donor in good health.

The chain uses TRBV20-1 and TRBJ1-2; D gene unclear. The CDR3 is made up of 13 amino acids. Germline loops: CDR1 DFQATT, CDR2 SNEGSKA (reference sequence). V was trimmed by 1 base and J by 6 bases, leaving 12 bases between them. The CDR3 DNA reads TGCAGTGCTAGAGCGGACGGGTATGATGGCTACACCTTC. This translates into CSARADGYDGYTF.

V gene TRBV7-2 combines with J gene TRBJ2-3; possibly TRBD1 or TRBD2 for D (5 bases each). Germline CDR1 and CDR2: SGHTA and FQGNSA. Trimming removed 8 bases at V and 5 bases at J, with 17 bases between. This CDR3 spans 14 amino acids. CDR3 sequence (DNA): TGTGCCAGCGGAATGAGGGGTGCTAGAGATACGCAGTATTTT. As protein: CASGMRGARDTQYF. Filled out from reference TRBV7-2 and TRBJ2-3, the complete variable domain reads GAGVSQSPSNKVTEKGKDVELRCDPISGHTALYWYRQSLGQGLEFLIYFQGNSAPDKSGLPSDRFSAERTGGSVSTLTIQRTQQEDSAVYLCASGMRGARDTQYFGPGTRLTVL.

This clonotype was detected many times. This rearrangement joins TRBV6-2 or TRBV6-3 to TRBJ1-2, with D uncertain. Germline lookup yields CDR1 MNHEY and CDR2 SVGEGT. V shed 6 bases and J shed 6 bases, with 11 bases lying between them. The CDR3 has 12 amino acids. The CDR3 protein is CASRVPGNGYTF. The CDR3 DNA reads TGTGCCAGCAGGGTGCCGGGGAATGGCTACACCTTC.

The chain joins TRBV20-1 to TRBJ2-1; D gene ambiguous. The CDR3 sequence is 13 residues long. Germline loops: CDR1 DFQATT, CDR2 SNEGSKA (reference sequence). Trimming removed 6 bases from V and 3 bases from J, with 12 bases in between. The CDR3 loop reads CSASERSYNEQFF. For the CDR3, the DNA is TGCAGTGCCTCTGAGAGGAGCTACAATGAGCAGTTCTTC.

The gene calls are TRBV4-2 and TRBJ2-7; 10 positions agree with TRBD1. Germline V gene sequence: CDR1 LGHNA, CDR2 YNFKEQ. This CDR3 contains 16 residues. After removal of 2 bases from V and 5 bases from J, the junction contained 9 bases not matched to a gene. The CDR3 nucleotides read TGTGCCAGCAGCCAAATTACCGGGACAGGGGACAACGAGCAGTACTTC. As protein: CASSQITGTGDNEQYF.